This passage covers 25 T cell receptor beta chains from one sample sequenced in a study of CD8+CD57+ T cells in acquired aplastic anemia. Only patients with CD8+CD57+ cell expansion on flow cytometry were chosen for sequencing. TCR beta VDJ combinations and CDR3 sequences were profiled from genomic DNA. TCRdb re-analysed the reads in MiXCR, keeping a single row per CDR3 protein. The table has 120,000 or so distinct CDR3 sequences, under 60% seen once. Specimen: sorted CD4+, CD8+, or CD8+CD57+ T cells (not recorded which) from PBMCs. The receptor set was obtained from a human donor with aplastic anemia.

This clonotype was seen more than once but under ten times. This chain links TRBV2 with TRBJ1-2, with D maybe TRBD1 (6 bases). V lost 6 bases, J lost 4 bases, and 9 bases lay in between. Germline V gene data show CDR1 as SNHLY and CDR2 as FYNNEI. The CDR3 is made up of 12 amino acids. CDR3 nucleotides: TGTGCCAGCAGCCAGGGGCTCTATGGCTACACCTTC. Translating gives CASSQGLYGYTF.

V usage is TRBV10-3 and J usage is TRBJ1-2; possibly TRBD1 for D (5 bases). Germline assignment: CDR1 ENHRY and CDR2 SYGVKD. The CDR3 covers 17 residues. V dropped 3 bases and J dropped 1 base, with 18 bases sitting between them. CDR3 in DNA: TGTGCCATCAGTGATTCGAAGCGGGACGGTGGTAACTATGGCTACACCTTC. This codes for CAISDSKRDGGNYGYTF.

Notes on this clonotype: A much larger clone is a single base away; this may be a read error. The chain carries TRBV6-1 and TRBJ2-7; 12 bases match TRBD1. The CDR3 is 14 residues long. Per germline, CDR1 MNHNS and CDR2 SASEGT. The ends lost 11 bases at V and 6 bases at J; junction bases unmatched: 11. The CDR3 protein is CAAEEGTGGCEQYF. In DNA form, the CDR3 reads TGTGCCGCGGAGGAAGGGACAGGGGGCTGCGAGCAGTACTTC.

Comments on this clonotype: One junction end does not reproduce the germline sequence, and a read error may be involved. The genes are TRBV2 and TRBJ2-7; D might be TRBD1 or TRBD2, each matching 5 bases. The germline gives CDR1 SNHLY, CDR2 FYNNEI. This CDR3 comprises 13 residues. This chain's CDR3 is CATSAGGRYEQYF. The CDR3 DNA reads as TGTGCCACCAGTGCTGGGGGACGTTACGAGCAGTACTTC.

The chain employs TRBV6-4 and TRBJ1-6; 9 bases align to TRBD1. This CDR3 has 16 residues. The J segment lost 7 bases and the V segment lost 4 bases, leaving 8 bases of the junction unmatched. Per germline, CDR1 MRHNA and CDR2 SNTAGT. CDR3 sequence: CASSVTGGEGNSPLHF. CDR3 in DNA: TGTGCCAGCAGTGTAACAGGGGGCGAGGGGAATTCACCCCTCCACTTT.

V gene TRBV29-1 combines with J gene TRBJ2-3; 15 positions match TRBD2. CDR3 length equals 17 residues. Germline V gene lookup returns CDR1 SQVTM and CDR2 ANQGSEA. V lost 3 bases and J lost 1; bases outside the gene matches: 5. The CDR3 DNA reads TGCAGCGTTGATGGACTAGCGGGAGGGGGAGGCACAGATACGCAGTATTTT. The encoded protein is CSVDGLAGGGGTDTQYF.

This clonotype was counted ten times or more. CDR3 loop: CASRPQGSNQPQHF. The CDR3 nucleotides read TGTGCCAGCAGGCCACAGGGGAGTAATCAGCCCCAGCATTTT. The gene calls are TRBV2 and TRBJ1-5; 7 bases match TRBD1. The CDR3 extends over 14 amino acids. V lost 6 bases to trimming and J lost 4 bases; unmatched junction nucleotides: 6. Germline CDR1 and CDR2: SNHLY and FYNNEI.

This clonotype was seen ten or more times. J is TRBJ2-7 and V is TRBV14; D gene ambiguous. CDR1 is SGHDN and CDR2 is FVKESK in the germline V gene. The CDR3 is made up of 13 amino acids. The V and J ends lost 4 bases and 5 bases respectively, with 12 bases between them. Here the CDR3 DNA reads TGTGCCAGCAGCCCGGGTGGCCTCAACGAGCAGTACTTC. Protein product: CASSPGGLNEQYF.

This clonotype was detected only a few times. The chain is built from TRBV10-3 and TRBJ2-7; 9 nucleotides match TRBD1. CDR1 is ENHRY and CDR2 is SYGVKD in the germline V gene. CDR3 length: 14 amino acids. J lost 2 bases, V lost 10 bases, and 9 bases had no gene match. This CDR3 is CATKPGTGTYEQYF. CDR3 coding DNA: TGTGCCACGAAGCCCGGGACAGGGACCTACGAGCAGTACTTC.

V usage is TRBV2 and J usage is TRBJ2-7; D may be TRBD1 (7 bases). This CDR3 contains 14 residues. Per the germline V gene, CDR1 is SNHLY and CDR2 is FYNNEI. Trimming removed 8 bases from V and 6 bases from J, with 20 bases in between. The CDR3 region is CASRGVQGGGEQYF. The CDR3 DNA reads as TGTGCCAGCCGGGGAGTTCAGGGGGGCGGCGAGCAGTACTTC.

The rearrangement uses TRBV24-1 and TRBJ2-5; TRBD1 matches at 8 bases. The germline gives CDR1 KGHDR, CDR2 SFDVKD. V was pared by 4 bases and J by 8 bases, with 8 bases of the junction left unmatched. The CDR3 consists of 14 residues. As DNA, the CDR3 is TGTGCCACCAGTGAGTTAGGGCAGGGGGCAACCCAGTACTTC. This sequence encodes CATSELGQGATQYF.

Relative to its sample, this clonotype is medium-sized (0.01 to 0.1%). The chain employs TRBV10-3 and TRBJ1-2; D unclear. Germline CDR1 and CDR2: ENHRY and SYGVKD. Deletions cut 0 bases from V and 3 bases from J, with 11 bases between. The CDR3 extends over 15 amino acids. Written as DNA, the CDR3 is TGTGCCATCAGTGAGTCGGGGATCCCATACTATGGCTACACCTTC. Translating gives CAISESGIPYYGYTF.

This clonotype was recorded a few times. The chain is built from TRBV15 and TRBJ2-7; TRBD1 agrees at 8 bases. Germline V CDR1 and CDR2: LNHNV, YYDKDF (reference sequence). V trimming: 5 bases; J trimming: 1 base; junction bases outside the gene matches: 4. The length of the CDR3 is 14 residues. The CDR3 here is CATSLGQGSYEQYF. In DNA, the CDR3 is TGTGCCACCAGCCTAGGACAGGGTTCCTACGAGCAGTACTTC.

The chain is built from TRBV4-3 and TRBJ2-5; a possible D gene is TRBD1 (7 bases). Trimming took 6 bases from V and 4 from J, leaving 12 bases between them. Germline values: CDR1 LGHNA, CDR2 YSLEER. The CDR3 contains 13 residues. The CDR3 DNA reads TGCGCCAGCAGAAACAGGGGAGGAGAGACCCAGTACTTC. Encoded protein: CASRNRGGETQYF.

This chain links TRBV15 with TRBJ1-5; D is perhaps TRBD1 (6 bases). The germline V and J ends were trimmed by 5 bases and 14 bases, with 19 bases remaining between them. Germline V gene data show CDR1 as LNHNV and CDR2 as YYDKDF (reference sequence). CDR3 length: 13 residues. The CDR3 loop is CATSEVGRGYEHF. The CDR3, as DNA: TGTGCCACCAGCGAAGTGGGCAGGGGCTACGAGCATTTT.

There are many counts of this clonotype. V gene TRBV11-1 combines with J gene TRBJ2-7; the match to TRBD2 covers 9 bases. V shed 3 bases, J shed 6 bases, and the junction held 6 bases outside the gene matches. CDR3 length equals 14 residues. The germline gives CDR1 SGHAT, CDR2 FQDESV (reference sequence). This chain's CDR3 is CASSFSGTSIEQYF. CDR3 in DNA: TGTGCCAGCAGCTTCTCCGGGACTAGCATCGAGCAGTACTTC.

This clonotype has a handful of counts. This sequence joins TRBV24-1 and TRBJ2-7, with a tentative D call TRBD2 (6 bases). V lost 2 bases to trimming and J lost 5 bases, with 15 bases between them. The germline V gene encodes CDR1 KGHDR and CDR2 SFDVKD. This CDR3 region has 15 residues. CDR3 protein: CATSDSVGEVDEQYF. As DNA, the CDR3 is TGTGCCACCAGTGATTCCGTCGGGGAGGTGGACGAGCAGTACTTC.

The rearrangement joins TRBV7-9 to TRBJ1-5, with D uncertain. CDR1 is SEHNR, CDR2 FQNEAQ, per germline (reference sequence). The CDR3 consists of 13 residues. V lost 5 bases and J lost 4, with 9 bases in between. CDR3 protein: CASSVDRNQPQHF. CDR3 coding DNA: TGTGCCAGCAGCGTGGACCGTAATCAGCCCCAGCATTTT.

The rearrangement links TRBV12-3 or TRBV12-4 to TRBJ2-7, with 8 bases aligning to TRBD2. The V segment lost 5 bases and the J segment 3 bases; nucleotides outside the gene matches: 6. The CDR3 length is 14 residues. The chain's CDR3 is CASSPLAGNYEQYF. Written as DNA, the CDR3 is TGTGCCAGCAGTCCCTTAGCGGGAAACTACGAGCAGTACTTC.

This sequence joins TRBV19 and TRBJ1-1; D is unclear. Germline V gene data show CDR1 as LNHDA and CDR2 as SQIVND (reference sequence). The CDR3 has 14 amino acids. Trimming removed 6 bases at V and 3 bases at J, with 14 bases between. The CDR3 nucleotides read TGTGCCAGTAGCCAACTAAGGGTATACACTGAAGCTTTCTTT. Protein sequence: CASSQLRVYTEAFF. Drawing the rest from reference TRBV19 and TRBJ1-1, the complete variable domain is DGGITQSPKYLFRKEGQNVTLSCEQNLNHDAMYWYRQDPGQGLRLIYYSQIVNDFQKGDIAEGYSVSREKKESFPLTVTSAQKNPTAFYLCASSQLRVYTEAFFGQGTRLTVV.

The sample holds a few counts of this clonotype. V and J are TRBV6-2 or TRBV6-3 and TRBJ1-5; D uncertain. Germline V gene data show CDR1 as MNHEY and CDR2 as SVGEGT. V was trimmed by 0 bases and J by 5 bases, leaving 11 bases between them. The CDR3 loop spans 15 amino acids. CDR3 amino acids: CASSYSGRKDQPQHF. In DNA, the CDR3 is TGTGCCAGCAGTTACTCGGGCAGGAAGGATCAGCCCCAGCATTTT.

The chain uses TRBV15 and TRBJ1-4; D is possibly TRBD1 (5 bases). Germline CDR1 LNHNV, CDR2 YYDKDF (reference sequence). V shed 5 bases and J shed 4 bases, with 14 bases lying between them. This CDR3 spans 15 amino acids. The CDR3 protein is CATSEAVGGNEKLFF. CDR3 bases: TGTGCCACCAGCGAAGCAGTGGGGGGTAATGAAAAACTGTTTTTT.

Regarding this clonotype: Since a much larger clone is just one base distant, this may be a read error. CDR3 sequence (DNA): TGTGCCATCAGTGCGGGGGATAACACTGAAGCTTTCTTT. This translates into CAISAGDNTEAFF. The V gene is TRBV10-3, the J gene TRBJ1-1; a possible D gene is TRBD1 (5 bases). From germline, CDR1 is ENHRY and CDR2 SYGVKD. The CDR3 covers 13 residues. Trimming stripped 4 bases from V and 2 bases from J, with 8 bases between.

The chain uses TRBV5-1 and TRBJ2-3; D not resolved. The CDR3 extends over 13 amino acids. V was clipped by 3 bases and J by 2 bases, with 7 bases between them. CDR1 is SGHRS, CDR2 YFSETQ, per germline. CDR3 residues: CASSSANTDTQYF. For the CDR3, the DNA is TGCGCCAGCAGCTCCGCTAACACAGATACGCAGTATTTT.

The chain employs TRBV7-8 and TRBJ1-4; unclear D gene. This CDR3 contains 16 residues. V was clipped by 4 bases and J by 12 bases, with 24 bases between them. Per the germline V gene, CDR1 is SGHVS and CDR2 is FQNEAQ. As DNA, the CDR3 is TGTGCCAGCAGCTCTAGGACCGCCTCGCCCCAAGTACAACTGTTTTTT. Its translation: CASSSRTASPQVQLFF.